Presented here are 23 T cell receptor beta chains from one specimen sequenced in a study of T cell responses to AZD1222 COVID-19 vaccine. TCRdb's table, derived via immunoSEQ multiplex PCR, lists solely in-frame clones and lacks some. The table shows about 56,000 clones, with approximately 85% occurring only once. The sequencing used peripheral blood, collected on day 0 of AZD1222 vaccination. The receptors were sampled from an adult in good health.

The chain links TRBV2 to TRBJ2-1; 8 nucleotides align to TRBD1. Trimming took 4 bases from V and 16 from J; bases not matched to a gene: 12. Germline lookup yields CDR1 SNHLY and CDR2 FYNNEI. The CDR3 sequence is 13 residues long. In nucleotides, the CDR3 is TGTGCCAGCAGTGTACCCCAACGGACAGGGATTTTCTTC. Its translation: CASSVPQRTGIFF.

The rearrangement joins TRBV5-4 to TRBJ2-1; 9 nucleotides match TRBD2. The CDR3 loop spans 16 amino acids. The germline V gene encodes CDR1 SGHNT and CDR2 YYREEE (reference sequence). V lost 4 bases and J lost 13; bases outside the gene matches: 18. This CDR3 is CASSPPRTSAGSLQFF. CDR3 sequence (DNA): TGTGCCAGCAGCCCTCCTCGGACTAGCGCGGGATCGTTACAGTTCTTC.

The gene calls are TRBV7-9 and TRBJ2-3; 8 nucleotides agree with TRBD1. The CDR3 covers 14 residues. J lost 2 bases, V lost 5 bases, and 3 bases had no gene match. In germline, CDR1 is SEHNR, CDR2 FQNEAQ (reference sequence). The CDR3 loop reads CASSTDRDTDTQYF. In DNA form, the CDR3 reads TGTGCCAGCAGCACGGACAGGGACACAGATACGCAGTATTTT.

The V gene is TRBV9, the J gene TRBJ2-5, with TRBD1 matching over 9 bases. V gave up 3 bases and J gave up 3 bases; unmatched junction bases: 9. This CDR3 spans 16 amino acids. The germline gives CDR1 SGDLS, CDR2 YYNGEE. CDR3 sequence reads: CASSEHRTGEKETQYF. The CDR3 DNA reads TGTGCCAGCAGCGAACACCGGACAGGGGAAAAAGAGACCCAGTACTTC.

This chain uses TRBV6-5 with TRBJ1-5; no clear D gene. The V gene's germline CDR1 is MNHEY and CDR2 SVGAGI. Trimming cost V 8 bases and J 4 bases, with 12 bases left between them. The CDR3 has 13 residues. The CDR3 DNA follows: TGTGCCAGCCAAGACCTTATTAATCAGCCCCAGCATTTT. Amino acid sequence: CASQDLINQPQHF.

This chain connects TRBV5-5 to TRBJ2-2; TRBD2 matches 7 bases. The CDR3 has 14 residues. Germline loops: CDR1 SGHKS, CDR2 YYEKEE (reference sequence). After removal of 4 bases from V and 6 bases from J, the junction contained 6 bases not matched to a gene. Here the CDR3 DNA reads TGTGCCAGCAGCCTCGGACTAGTCTCCGGGGAGCTGTTTTTT. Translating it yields CASSLGLVSGELFF.

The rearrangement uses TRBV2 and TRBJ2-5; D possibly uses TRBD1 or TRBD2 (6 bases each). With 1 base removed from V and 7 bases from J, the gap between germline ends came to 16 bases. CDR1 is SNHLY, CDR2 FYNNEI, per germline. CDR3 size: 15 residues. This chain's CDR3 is CASSEVRGAPGTQYF. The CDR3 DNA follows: TGTGCCAGCAGTGAAGTGAGGGGGGCCCCGGGGACCCAGTACTTC.

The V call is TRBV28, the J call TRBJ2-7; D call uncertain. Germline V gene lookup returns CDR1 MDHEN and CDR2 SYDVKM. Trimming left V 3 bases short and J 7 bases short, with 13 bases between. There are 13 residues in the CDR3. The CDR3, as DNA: TGTGCCAGCAGTTTTGTGAACCCAAGGGAGCAGTACTTC. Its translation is CASSFVNPREQYF.

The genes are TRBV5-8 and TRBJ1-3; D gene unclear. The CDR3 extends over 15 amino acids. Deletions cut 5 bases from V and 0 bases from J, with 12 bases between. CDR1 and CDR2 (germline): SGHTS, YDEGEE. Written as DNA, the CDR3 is TGTGCCAGCAGTTACCCTGGGTACTCTGGAAACACCATATATTTT. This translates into CASSYPGYSGNTIYF.

For the CDR3, the DNA is TGTGCCAGCAGCGTAGCCCGGAACTACTATGGCTACACCTTC. Its protein product is CASSVARNYYGYTF. This chain uses TRBV9 with TRBJ1-2; D unresolved. CDR1 is SGDLS and CDR2 is YYNGEE in the germline V gene. V was trimmed by 0 bases and J by 3 bases, leaving 9 bases between them. CDR3 length: 14 amino acids.

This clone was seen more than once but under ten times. The CDR3 DNA follows: TGTGCCAGCAGACGACAGTACACCGGGGAGCTGTTTTTT. This encodes CASRRQYTGELFF. The rearrangement links TRBV2 to TRBJ2-2; tentatively, D is TRBD1 (5 bases). The ends were cut back, 6 bases at V and 3 bases at J, with 8 bases in the middle. This CDR3 spans 13 amino acids. CDR1 SNHLY and CDR2 FYNNEI come from the germline V gene.

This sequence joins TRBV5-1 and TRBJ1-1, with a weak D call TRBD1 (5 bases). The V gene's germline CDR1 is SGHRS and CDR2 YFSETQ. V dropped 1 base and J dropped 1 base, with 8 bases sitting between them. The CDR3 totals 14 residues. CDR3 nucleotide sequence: TGCGCCAGCAGCTTGACGGGGCCGAACACTGAAGCTTTCTTT. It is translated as CASSLTGPNTEAFF.

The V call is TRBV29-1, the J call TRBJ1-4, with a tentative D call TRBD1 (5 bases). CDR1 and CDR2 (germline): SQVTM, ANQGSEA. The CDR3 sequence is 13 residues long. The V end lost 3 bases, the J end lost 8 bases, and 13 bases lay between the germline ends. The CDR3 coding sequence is TGCAGCGTTGAGGATACACCAGGGGAAAAACTGTTTTTT. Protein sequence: CSVEDTPGEKLFF.

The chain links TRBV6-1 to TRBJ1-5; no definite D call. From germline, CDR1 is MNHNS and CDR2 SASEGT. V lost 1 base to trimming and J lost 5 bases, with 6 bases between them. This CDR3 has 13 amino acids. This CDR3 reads CASSEGGHQPQHF. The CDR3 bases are TGTGCCAGCAGTGAAGGAGGACATCAGCCCCAGCATTTT.

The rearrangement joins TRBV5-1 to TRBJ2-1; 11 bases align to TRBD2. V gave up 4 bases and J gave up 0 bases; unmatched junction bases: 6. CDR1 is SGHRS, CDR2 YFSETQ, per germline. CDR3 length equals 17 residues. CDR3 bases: TGCGCCAGCAGCCGCGTGCTAGCGGGGGGCTCCTACAATGAGCAGTTCTTC. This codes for CASSRVLAGGSYNEQFF.

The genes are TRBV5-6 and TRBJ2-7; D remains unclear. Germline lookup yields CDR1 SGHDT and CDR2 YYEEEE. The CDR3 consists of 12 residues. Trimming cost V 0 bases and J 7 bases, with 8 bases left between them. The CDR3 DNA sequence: TGTGCCAGCAGCTTGGCCCTGACGGAGCAGTACTTC. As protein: CASSLALTEQYF.

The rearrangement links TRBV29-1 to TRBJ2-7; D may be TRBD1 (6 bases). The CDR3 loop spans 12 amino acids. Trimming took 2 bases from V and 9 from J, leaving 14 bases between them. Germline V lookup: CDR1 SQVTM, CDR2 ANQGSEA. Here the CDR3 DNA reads TGCAGCGTTGAATTGCAGGGGAGATGGCAGTACTTC. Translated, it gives CSVELQGRWQYF.

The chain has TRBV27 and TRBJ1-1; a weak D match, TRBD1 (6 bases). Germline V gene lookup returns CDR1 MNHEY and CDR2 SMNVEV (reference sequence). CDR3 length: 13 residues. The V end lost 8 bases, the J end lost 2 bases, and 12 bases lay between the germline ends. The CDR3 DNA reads TGTGCCAGCTTTGACAGGCCTAACACTGAAGCTTTCTTT. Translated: CASFDRPNTEAFF.

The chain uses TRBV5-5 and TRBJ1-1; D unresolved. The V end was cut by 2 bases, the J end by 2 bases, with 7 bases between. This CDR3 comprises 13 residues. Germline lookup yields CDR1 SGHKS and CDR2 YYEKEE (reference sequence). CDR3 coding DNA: TGTGCCAGCAGCTTCGGTCATAACACTGAAGCTTTCTTT. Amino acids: CASSFGHNTEAFF.

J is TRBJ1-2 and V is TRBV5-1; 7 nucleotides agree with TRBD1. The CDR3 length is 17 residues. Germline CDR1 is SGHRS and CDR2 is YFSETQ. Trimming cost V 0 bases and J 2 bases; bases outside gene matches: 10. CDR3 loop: CASSLAPGKGGNYGYTF. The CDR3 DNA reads TGCGCCAGCAGCTTGGCTCCAGGGAAAGGGGGCAACTATGGCTACACCTTC.

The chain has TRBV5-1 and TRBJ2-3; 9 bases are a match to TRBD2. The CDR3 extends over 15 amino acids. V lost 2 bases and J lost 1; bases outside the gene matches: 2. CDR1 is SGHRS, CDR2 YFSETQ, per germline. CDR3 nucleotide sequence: TGCGCCAGCAGCTTAGCGGGGGGACGCACAGATACGCAGTATTTT. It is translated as CASSLAGGRTDTQYF.

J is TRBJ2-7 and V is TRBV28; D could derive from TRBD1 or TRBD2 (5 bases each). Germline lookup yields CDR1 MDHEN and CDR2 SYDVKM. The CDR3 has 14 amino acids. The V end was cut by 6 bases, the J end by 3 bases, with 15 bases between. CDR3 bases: TGTGCCAGCAGCCCTCCTGGGGGATACTACGAGCAGTACTTC. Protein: CASSPPGGYYEQYF.

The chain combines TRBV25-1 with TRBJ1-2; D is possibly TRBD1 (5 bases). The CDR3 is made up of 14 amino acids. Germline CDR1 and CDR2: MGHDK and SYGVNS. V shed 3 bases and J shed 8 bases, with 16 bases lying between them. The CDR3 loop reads CASSDWDAVRGYTF. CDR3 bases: TGTGCCAGCAGTGACTGGGACGCTGTTAGGGGCTACACCTTC.